These 19 T cell receptor beta chains were all obtained from the same sample, sequenced in a study of T cells after posttransplantation cyclophosphamide (dated by TCRdb to the mid-2010s). Library prep was done by the immunoSEQ multiplex PCR assay. TCRdb obtained this table from immuneACCESS and retained in-frame rearrangements with V and J assigned. These tables miss some clones; where compared with another copy, unresolved V genes account for less than half of the shortfall, and the remainder is unexplained. Listed for this sample are approximately 30,000 clones, none observed only a single time. The top ten constitute approximately 6.7% of the sample. Sequenced material: PBMCs. All receptors come from a woman aged 45-65 years in good health and a related stem cell transplant donor.

This clone was recorded at least ten times. The chain uses TRBV12-3 or TRBV12-4 and TRBJ1-1; 7 bases align to TRBD1. V trimming: 6 bases; J trimming: 9 bases; junction bases outside the gene matches: 22. The length of the CDR3 is 17 residues. CDR3 in amino acids: CASSRNYQDRAGSQAFF. CDR3 DNA sequence: TGTGCCAGCAGCCGAAACTACCAAGACAGGGCAGGGAGTCAAGCTTTCTTT.

This clone was observed many times. The rearrangement links TRBV5-4 to TRBJ2-2; the D is unclear. Trimming shortened V by 4 bases and J by 3 bases, and 10 bases separated the two germline ends. The germline V gene encodes CDR1 SGHNT and CDR2 YYREEE (reference sequence). The CDR3 is 14 residues long. CDR3 DNA: TGTGCCAGCAGCCCAGGCCTCGACACCGGGGAGCTGTTTTTT. As protein: CASSPGLDTGELFF.

This clone was picked up a small number of times. This chain links TRBV5-1 with TRBJ2-3; possible D gene TRBD1, 5 bases. The CDR3 is made up of 15 amino acids. Germline CDR1 reads SGHRS; CDR2 reads YFSETQ. The ends were cut back, 4 bases at V and 0 bases at J, with 12 bases in the middle. The CDR3 reads CASSPRAGSTDTQYF. The CDR3 coding sequence is TGCGCCAGCAGCCCCAGGGCAGGTAGCACAGATACGCAGTATTTT.

This clone has a count of ten or more. This rearrangement joins TRBV10-2 to TRBJ1-2; D perhaps matches TRBD1 (6 bases). There are 13 residues in the CDR3. The germline V gene encodes CDR1 WSHSY and CDR2 SAAADI. V lost 8 bases to trimming and J lost 4 bases, with 14 bases between them. The CDR3 coding sequence is TGCGCCAGCCACGCAGGGGTCGGCTATGGCTACACCTTC. This encodes CASHAGVGYGYTF.

This clone was seen repeatedly, ten times or more. V usage is TRBV7-9 and J usage is TRBJ2-7; D might be TRBD1 (5 bases). Looked up from germline, CDR1 is SEHNR and CDR2 is FQNEAQ (reference sequence). Trimming shortened V by 5 bases and J by 6 bases, and 11 bases separated the two germline ends. The CDR3 has 12 residues. The CDR3: CASSPGRAEQYF. The CDR3 region has the DNA TGTGCCAGCAGCCCGGGCAGGGCCGAGCAGTACTTC.

This clone showed up just a few times. The J gene is TRBJ1-1, the V gene TRBV28, with D possibly TRBD1 on 6 matching bases. CDR3 size: 14 residues. CDR1 is MDHEN, CDR2 SYDVKM, per germline. V lost 5 bases to trimming and J lost 4 bases, with 14 bases between them. The CDR3 is CASSPPRGSTEAFF. The CDR3 DNA reads TGTGCCAGCAGTCCGCCAAGGGGGTCCACTGAAGCTTTCTTT.

This clone was counted ten times or more. The chain recombines TRBV19 with TRBJ2-6; a weak D match, TRBD2 (6 bases). V was shortened by 0 bases and J by 2 bases, with 17 bases between the two germline ends. The CDR3 runs 19 residues. In germline, CDR1 is LNHDA, CDR2 SQIVND (reference sequence). The CDR3: CASSIDHRGYIPGANVLTF. The CDR3 DNA follows: TGTGCCAGTAGTATAGATCATCGGGGGTACATCCCTGGGGCCAACGTCCTGACTTTC.

The CDR3 DNA is TGTGCCAGCAGTCCGAGGGACTTCGGGGAGCTGTTTTTT. Amino acid sequence: CASSPRDFGELFF. This sequence joins TRBV27 and TRBJ2-2, with D tentatively TRBD2 (6 bases). V lost 5 bases to trimming and J lost 7 bases, with 11 bases between them. Per the germline V gene, CDR1 is MNHEY and CDR2 is SMNVEV (reference sequence). CDR3 size: 13 residues.

This clone came up many times. The rearrangement links TRBV6-2 or TRBV6-3 to TRBJ1-2, with D maybe TRBD1 (6 bases). The V gene lost 2 bases and the J gene lost 4 bases, with 17 bases spanning the gap. The CDR3 is 16 residues long. Germline CDR1 reads MNHEY; CDR2 reads SVGEGT. DNA of the CDR3: TGTGCCAGCAGTTACATGGGGGCCCACCCTCCCTATGGCTACACCTTC. Its translation is CASSYMGAHPPYGYTF.

This clone was seen repeatedly, ten times or more. The genes are TRBV6-1 and TRBJ1-5; TRBD1 is a possible D gene (6 bases). Germline CDR1 and CDR2: MNHNS and SASEGT. Trimming shortened V by 3 bases and J by 3 bases, and 12 bases separated the two germline ends. The CDR3 covers 15 residues. DNA for the CDR3: TGTGCCAGCAGTGAGGAGGACAGTATCAATCAGCCCCAGCATTTT. Its translation is CASSEEDSINQPQHF.

This clone was seen many times. The genes are TRBV28 and TRBJ2-7; 13 bases align to TRBD2. V was clipped by 9 bases and J by 4 bases; unmatched bases: 12. Germline V gene sequence: CDR1 MDHEN, CDR2 SYDVKM. This CDR3 has 16 amino acids. CDR3 region: CASRLRTSGSWYEQYF. CDR3 sequence (DNA): TGTGCCAGTAGACTAAGGACTAGCGGGAGCTGGTACGAGCAGTACTTC.

This clone was counted a few times. This sequence joins TRBV27 and TRBJ2-2; 8 bases match TRBD1. The CDR3 runs to 16 residues. Germline V gene data show CDR1 as MNHEY and CDR2 as SMNVEV (reference sequence). The V gene end was trimmed by 3 bases and the J gene end by 5 bases; junction bases not matched to a gene: 8. The CDR3: CASSLRFQGATGELFF. The CDR3 nucleotides are TGTGCCAGCAGTTTGCGGTTTCAGGGGGCGACCGGGGAGCTGTTTTTT.

This clone was recorded many times. This chain joins TRBV5-1 and TRBJ2-1, with 8 positions matching TRBD1. The V segment lost 6 bases and the J segment 9 bases; nucleotides outside the gene matches: 14. Germline CDR1 reads SGHRS; CDR2 reads YFSETQ. This CDR3 is built from 15 residues. CDR3 in amino acids: CASTLRGQVSREQFF. The CDR3, as DNA: TGCGCCAGCACCCTAAGGGGACAGGTCTCACGTGAGCAGTTCTTC.

This clone appeared a few times. The rearrangement uses TRBV24-1 and TRBJ2-1; TRBD2 aligns across 8 bases. The CDR3 sequence is 18 residues long. With V trimmed by 4 bases and J by 5 bases, 15 bases remained unmatched. Germline CDR1 reads KGHDR; CDR2 reads SFDVKD. The CDR3 spells CATSDPLSSGQYNNEQFF. CDR3 coding DNA: TGTGCCACCAGTGACCCTCTCTCTAGCGGGCAATATAACAATGAGCAGTTCTTC.

This clone has a count of ten or more. The chain employs TRBV14 and TRBJ1-1; TRBD1 matches at 8 bases. With V trimmed by 4 bases and J by 3 bases, 10 bases remained unmatched. This CDR3 has 16 residues. The germline gives CDR1 SGHDN, CDR2 FVKESK. The CDR3 bases are TGTGCCAGCAGCCGAGGGGCTGGACAGGGAGACACTGAAGCTTTCTTT. Protein: CASSRGAGQGDTEAFF.

Many counts were recorded for this clone. The chain combines TRBV6-1 with TRBJ1-1; 10 bases are a match to TRBD1. CDR1 and CDR2 (germline): MNHNS, SASEGT. V lost 4 bases to trimming and J lost 4 bases; unmatched junction nucleotides: 9. The CDR3 extends over 16 amino acids. The DNA for the CDR3 is TGTGCCAGCAGTGGAGGCTGGACAGGGGGTGTCACTGAAGCTTTCTTT. It encodes CASSGGWTGGVTEAFF.

This clone has at least ten counts. The chain carries TRBV5-5 and TRBJ2-2; 8 bases map to TRBD1. There are 16 residues in the CDR3. Trimming took 4 bases from V and 5 from J; bases not matched to a gene: 10. CDR1 is SGHKS, CDR2 YYEKEE, per germline (reference sequence). The CDR3 sequence: CASSLGQGATTGELFF. The CDR3 DNA is TGTGCCAGCAGCCTAGGACAGGGAGCCACGACCGGGGAGCTGTTTTTT.

In its sample, this clone was seen many times. The chain carries TRBV5-4 and TRBJ2-5; 9 nucleotides align to TRBD2. This CDR3 region has 16 residues. Per the germline V gene, CDR1 is SGHNT and CDR2 is YYREEE (reference sequence). With 7 bases clipped from V and 1 base from J, the junction kept 11 bases outside the gene matches. CDR3 sequence reads: CASGSEFSGSQETQYF. As DNA, the CDR3 is TGTGCCAGCGGGTCCGAGTTTAGCGGGAGCCAAGAGACCCAGTACTTC.

In its sample, this clone was seen a few times. This chain joins TRBV9 and TRBJ1-2; D is undetermined. CDR1 SGDLS and CDR2 YYNGEE come from the germline V gene. This CDR3 has 13 residues. V lost 6 bases and J lost 2, with 11 bases in between. The CDR3: CASTQRANYGYTF. CDR3 bases: TGTGCCAGCACCCAAAGGGCAAACTATGGCTACACCTTC.